The 29 T cell receptor beta chains presented below share a single source sample, sequenced in a study of CD8+CD57+ T cells in acquired aplastic anemia. The sequenced patients had an expansion of CD8+CD57+ cells seen by flow cytometry. Genomic DNA constituted the template upon which TCR beta VDJ and CDR3 profiling was performed. Each CDR3 protein gets one entry after TCRdb re-called the reads with MiXCR. The sample has 200,000 to 300,000 distinct CDR3 sequences, 82% seen once. Sequencing was done on a sample of sorted CD4+, CD8+, or CD8+CD57+ T cells (not recorded which) from PBMCs. The receptors shown here come from a human donor with aplastic anemia.

With respect to this clonotype: No DNA is shown, since the ends of the CDR3 on it are uncertain; the CDR3 is the one TCRdb lists. The chain uses TRBV9 and TRBJ2-5. Germline loops: CDR1 SGDLS, CDR2 YYNGEE. Termini included, the CDR3 measures 15 amino acids. The CDR3 loop reads CASSVGSGTQYFEYF.

This clonotype was counted once. The chain links TRBV5-4 to TRBJ1-3; weak D call: TRBD1 (5 bases). V was cut by 3 bases and J by 3 bases, with 13 bases left in between. CDR3 length equals 15 residues. Germline CDR1 SGHNT, CDR2 YYREEE (reference sequence). The CDR3 DNA sequence: TGTGCCAGCAGCTCTTTCGGGGGTTTTGGAAACACCATATATTTT. This encodes CASSSFGGFGNTIYF.

The chain couples TRBV10-2 to TRBJ2-3; 9 positions match TRBD1. V gave up 3 bases and J gave up 2 bases; unmatched junction bases: 6. CDR3 size: 16 residues. Germline CDR1 WSHSY, CDR2 SAAADI. This CDR3 reads CASSDRTGVATDTQYF. For the CDR3, the DNA is TGCGCCAGCAGTGATAGGACAGGGGTTGCCACAGATACGCAGTATTTT.

The chain links TRBV10-3 to TRBJ2-7, with TRBD1 as a possible D gene (5 bases). Germline CDR1 ENHRY, CDR2 SYGVKD. CDR3 length: 15 residues. As DNA, the CDR3 is TGTGATATCAGTGACACCAAAGGGGTCTCCTACGAGCAGTACTTC. Protein product: CDISDTKGVSYEQYF.

As to this clonotype: The junction does not match germline at one end; this may be a read error. This rearrangement joins TRBV2 to TRBJ1-1; tentative D call: TRBD1 (6 bases). Germline V CDR1 and CDR2: SNHLY, FYNNEI. The CDR3 runs to 15 residues. The CDR3 nucleotides read TGTGCCAGCAGGGAAGGTCTCACAGGGAAGCATGAAGCTGTCTTT. Protein: CASREGLTGKHEAVF.

The chain employs TRBV6-5 and TRBJ2-7; no reliable D call. The germline CDR1 and CDR2 sequences are MNHEY and SVGAGI. Trimming cost V 1 base and J 2 bases, with 6 bases left between them. The CDR3 totals 13 residues. CDR3 sequence reads: CASSYFGTYEQYF. As DNA, the CDR3 is TGTGCCAGCAGTTACTTTGGCACCTACGAGCAGTACTTC.

The chain employs TRBV7-6 and TRBJ2-1, with D perhaps TRBD1 or TRBD2 (5 bases each). Germline V CDR1 and CDR2: SGHVS, FNYEAQ. CDR3 length: 16 amino acids. Trimming pared 5 bases from V and 12 bases from J, leaving 26 bases between. CDR3 DNA sequence: TGTGCCAGCAGCCCCGGGGCCGGACAAGGCACCAGACTGCAGTTCTTC. Translation gives CASSPGAGQGTRLQFF.

This chain links TRBV11-1 with TRBJ1-5, with D perhaps TRBD1 (5 bases). V lost 5 bases and J lost 5, with 10 bases in between. Germline V gene lookup returns CDR1 SGHAT and CDR2 FQDESV (reference sequence). The CDR3 consists of 13 residues. The CDR3 nucleotides read TGTGCCAGCAGCCTGGGGGATTATCAGCCCCAGCATTTT. Its translation is CASSLGDYQPQHF.

A word on this clonotype: This CDR3 is missing its conserved last phenylalanine or tryptophan, likely due to a read error. It is unclear where the CDR3 begins or ends on the DNA, so no DNA is shown, and the CDR3 is as TCRdb lists it. The chain recombines TRBV2 with TRBJ2-1; TRBD1 is the table's D call and was not checked against the DNA. The CDR3 is 16 amino acids in total, end residues counted. Germline V gene sequence: CDR1 SNHLY, CDR2 FYNNEI. The CDR3 reads CASGDGGRNAQYEELV.

Concerning this clonotype: A junction end diverges from the germline sequence, so it may reflect a read error. The chain links TRBV2 to TRBJ2-4; D might be TRBD2 (5 bases). From germline, CDR1 is SNHLY and CDR2 FYNNEI. The CDR3 has 12 amino acids. This chain's CDR3 is CASGGGGNIQQF. For the CDR3, the DNA is TGTGCCAGCGGAGGAGGTGGGAACATTCAGCAGTTC.

To note about this clonotype: The junction and the germline gene differ at one end; a read error may be behind it. The chain uses TRBV2 and TRBJ2-5, with TRBD2 as a possible D gene (6 bases). The CDR3 runs to 15 residues. Germline V gene data show CDR1 as SNHLY and CDR2 as FYNNEI. CDR3 coding DNA: TGTGCCAGCGGGGCTGGGGGGACTTGGGGAGAGTCTTTTGACTTC. Amino acid sequence: CASGAGGTWGESFDF.

V gene TRBV5-4 combines with J gene TRBJ2-5; D gene ambiguous. V was shortened by 4 bases and J by 6 bases, with 16 bases between the two germline ends. Germline lookup yields CDR1 SGHNT and CDR2 YYREEE (reference sequence). The CDR3 length is 14 residues. The CDR3 DNA is TGTGCCAGCAGCCCAGGCAGAGAGCAAAAGACCCAGTACTTC. Its protein is CASSPGREQKTQYF.

As regards this clonotype: One end of the junction fails to match germline, which may point to a read error. The chain recombines TRBV7-9 with TRBJ1-1, with D unresolved. Germline V gene lookup returns CDR1 SEHNR and CDR2 FQNEAQ (reference sequence). This CDR3 is 13 amino acids long. CDR3 protein: CASSVAGTAEAFF. As DNA, the CDR3 is TGTGCCAGCAGCGTAGCGGGAACCGCTGAAGCTTTCTTT.

Comment on this clonotype: The junction and the germline gene differ at one end; a read error may be behind it. The chain combines TRBV2 with TRBJ2-7; D unclear. Per the germline V gene, CDR1 is SNHLY and CDR2 is FYNNEI. The CDR3 is 13 residues long. The CDR3 sequence: CASSHPVTDEQYF. Here the CDR3 DNA reads TGTGCCAGCAGCCACCCGGTGACGGACGAGCAGTACTTT.

Concerning this clonotype itself: Since the CDR3 does not end with the conserved phenylalanine or tryptophan, this likely comes from a read error. Because the CDR3's place on the DNA is in doubt, the DNA is left out and the CDR3 is given as listed by TCRdb. The V and J genes are TRBV7-6 and TRBJ2-1; the table names TRBD1, a call not compared with the DNA. The germline V gene has CDR1 SGHVS and CDR2 FNYEAQ. The CDR3 contains 13 residues when both ends are counted. The CDR3 sequence: CASSSYRGNSPLL.

J is TRBJ1-6 and V is TRBV6-1, with a weak D call TRBD1 (6 bases). Trimming pared 6 bases from V and 7 bases from J, leaving 19 bases between. CDR1 and CDR2 (germline): MNHNS, SASEGT. This CDR3 is 16 amino acids long. Here the CDR3 reads CASSDRFTVRNSPLHF. In DNA form, the CDR3 reads TGTGCCAGCAGCGACAGGTTTACGGTCAGGAATTCACCCCTCCACTTT.

About this clonotype: One end of the junction varies from germline; a read error may be responsible. This chain connects TRBV7-3 to TRBJ2-1; D assignment may be TRBD1 or TRBD2 (5 bases each). CDR1 is SGHTA, CDR2 FQGTGA, per germline. The CDR3 runs 13 residues. The CDR3 nucleotides are TGTGCCAGCAGTGCGGCCGGGACCAATGAGCAGAATTTC. This gives the protein CASSAAGTNEQNF.

Comment on this clonotype: No conserved phenylalanine or tryptophan ends this CDR3, so it is likely a read error. The DNA is left out, because the CDR3 cannot be placed on it with certainty; the CDR3 is given as TCRdb lists it. The chain links TRBV9 to TRBJ2-3; the table gives TRBD1 as D, unverified against the DNA. A total of 13 residues make up the CDR3, ends included. Germline CDR1 SGDLS, CDR2 YYNGEE. The CDR3 region is CASRHGGEETYFV.

The chain employs TRBV7-6 and TRBJ1-2, with D perhaps matching TRBD1 (6 bases). Germline V gene data show CDR1 as SGHVS and CDR2 as FNYEAQ. V lost 4 bases and J lost 11, with 26 bases in between. The CDR3 has 16 amino acids. The CDR3 DNA is TGTGCCAGCAGCTCCGATACAGGGAGTGAAGCTTTTTTTTACACCTTC. The encoded protein is CASSSDTGSEAFFYTF.

The chain uses TRBV11-3 and TRBJ2-5; D gene uncertain. V lost 1 base and J 5 bases, leaving 11 bases between the germline ends. In germline, CDR1 is SGHNT, CDR2 YENEEA. The CDR3 length is 14 residues. Here the CDR3 DNA reads TGTGCCAGCAGCTTAGTAGGTGCCAGGGAGACCCAGTACTTC. Amino acid sequence: CASSLVGARETQYF.

The CDR3 DNA reads as TGTGCCAGCAGCGCAGAGCGAAGGACAGGGGCAGAGACCCAGTACTTC. It translates to CASSAERRTGAETQYF. The chain recombines TRBV9 with TRBJ2-5, with 9 nucleotides matching TRBD1. Germline trimming cut 3 bases from V and 4 bases from J; bases unmatched to any gene: 10. The CDR3 totals 16 residues. Germline V gives CDR1 SGDLS, CDR2 YYNGEE.

Worth noting for this clonotype: This is likely a read error, given that the CDR3 carries no conserved phenylalanine or tryptophan at its end. Because the CDR3's place on the DNA is in doubt, the DNA is left out and the CDR3 is given as listed by TCRdb. The chain joins TRBV7-8 to TRBJ1-2; TRBD1 is taken as the D call from the table, unchecked against the DNA. Germline CDR1 and CDR2: SGHVS and FQNEAQ. With termini counted, the CDR3 has 13 amino acids. This CDR3 is CASSLGTGDSSLL.

The chain uses TRBV29-1 and TRBJ1-2; D uncertain. CDR3 size: 12 residues. The V end lost 4 bases, the J end lost 4 bases, and 10 bases lay between the germline ends. Germline values: CDR1 SQVTM, CDR2 ANQGSEA. The CDR3 here is CSVATGFYGYTF. The CDR3 DNA follows: TGCAGCGTTGCTACCGGATTCTATGGCTACACCTTC.

This clonotype was detected only a few times. The V gene is TRBV7-2, the J gene TRBJ2-3; the D call may be TRBD1 or TRBD2 (5 bases each). The ends were cut back, 5 bases at V and 2 bases at J, with 17 bases in the middle. There are 16 residues in the CDR3. The germline gives CDR1 SGHTA, CDR2 FQGNSA. CDR3 residues: CASSPGAGDHTDTQYF. The CDR3 DNA sequence: TGTGCCAGCAGCCCCGGGGCGGGTGATCACACAGATACGCAGTATTTT. The full variable domain, rest sourced from reference TRBV7-2 and TRBJ2-3, is GAGVSQSPSNKVTEKGKDVELRCDPISGHTALYWYRQSLGQGLEFLIYFQGNSAPDKSGLPSDRFSAERTGGSVSTLTIQRTQQEDSAVYLCASSPGAGDHTDTQYFGPGTRLTVL.

Notes on this clonotype: At one boundary the junction diverges from the germline segment, which might be a read error. J is TRBJ2-1 and V is TRBV10-3; no firm D call. This CDR3 spans 13 amino acids. In germline, CDR1 is ENHRY, CDR2 SYGVKD. The CDR3 sequence is CAISEVRLEEPFF. The CDR3 DNA reads as TGTGCCATCAGTGAGGTCCGGTTGGAAGAACCTTTCTTT.

This chain uses TRBV7-8 with TRBJ2-1; 10 nucleotides align to TRBD2. The germline gives CDR1 SGHVS, CDR2 FQNEAQ. With V trimmed by 9 bases and J by 5 bases, 10 bases remained unmatched. The CDR3 consists of 15 residues. The CDR3 reads CASSIAGGSDNEQFF. Written as DNA, the CDR3 is TGTGCCAGTAGCATAGCGGGGGGTTCCGACAATGAGCAGTTCTTC.

About this clonotype: One end of the junction fails to match germline, which may point to a read error. The chain joins TRBV7-8 to TRBJ1-5; D not resolved. The CDR3 length is 13 residues. The V gene's germline CDR1 is SGHVS and CDR2 FQNEAQ. The CDR3 nucleotides read TGTGCCAGCAGCTTAGCGGGAGCTCAGGATACGCAGTTT. This sequence encodes CASSLAGAQDTQF.

This clonotype has a handful of counts. The V call is TRBV2, the J call TRBJ2-1; 7 nucleotides line up with TRBD2. J was trimmed by 3 bases and V by 5 bases; bases with no gene match: 4. Germline V gene data show CDR1 as SNHLY and CDR2 as FYNNEI. This CDR3 is built from 14 residues. CDR3 in DNA: TGTGCCAGCAGTCCTACTAGCGTCTACAATGAGCAGTTCTTC. This codes for CASSPTSVYNEQFF.

V is TRBV7-2 and J is TRBJ2-7, with D possibly matching TRBD1 (6 bases). Germline V gene sequence: CDR1 SGHTA, CDR2 FQGNSA. This CDR3 has 18 amino acids. V dropped 2 bases and J dropped 1 base, with 21 bases sitting between them. The CDR3: CASSLHLTRGCRSYEQYV. CDR3 sequence (DNA): TGTGCCAGCAGCTTACATCTTACCAGGGGATGCCGTTCCTACGAGCAGTACGTC.